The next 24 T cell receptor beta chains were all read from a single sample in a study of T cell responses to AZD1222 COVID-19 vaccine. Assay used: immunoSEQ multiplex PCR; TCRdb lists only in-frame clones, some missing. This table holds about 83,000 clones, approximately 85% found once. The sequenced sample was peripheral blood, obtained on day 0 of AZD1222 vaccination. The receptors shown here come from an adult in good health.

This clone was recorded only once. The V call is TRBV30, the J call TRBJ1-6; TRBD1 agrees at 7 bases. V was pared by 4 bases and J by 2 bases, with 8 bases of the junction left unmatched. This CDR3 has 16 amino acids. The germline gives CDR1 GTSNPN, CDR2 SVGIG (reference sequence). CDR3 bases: TGTGCCTGGACGTACAGGGGAAGGGCCTATAATTCACCCCTCCACTTT. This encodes CAWTYRGRAYNSPLHF. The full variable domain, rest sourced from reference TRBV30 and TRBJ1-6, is SQTIHQWPATLVQPVGSPLSLECTVEGTSNPNLYWYRQAAGRGLQLLFYSVGIGQISSEVPQNLSASRPQDRQFILSSKKLLLSDSGFYLCAWTYRGRAYNSPLHFGNGTRLTVT.

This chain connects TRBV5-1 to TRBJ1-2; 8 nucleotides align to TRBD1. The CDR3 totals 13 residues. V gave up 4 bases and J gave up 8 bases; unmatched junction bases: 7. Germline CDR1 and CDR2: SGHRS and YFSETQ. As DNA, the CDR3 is TGCGCCAGCAGCGTGGACAGGGTGGGAGGCTACACCTTC. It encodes CASSVDRVGGYTF.

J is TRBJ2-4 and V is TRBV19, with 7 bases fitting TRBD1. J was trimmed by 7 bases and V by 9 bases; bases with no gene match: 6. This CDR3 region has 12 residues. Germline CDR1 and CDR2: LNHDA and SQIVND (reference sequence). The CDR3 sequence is CASRDRLNIQYF. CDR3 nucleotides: TGTGCCAGCAGGGACAGACTGAACATTCAGTACTTC.

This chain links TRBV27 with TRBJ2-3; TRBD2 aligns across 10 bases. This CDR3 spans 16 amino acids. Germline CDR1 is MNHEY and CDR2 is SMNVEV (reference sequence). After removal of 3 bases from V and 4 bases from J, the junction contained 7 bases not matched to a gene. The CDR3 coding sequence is TGTGCCAGCAGTTTTAGACTAGCGGGTGGGCCAGATACGCAGTATTTT. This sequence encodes CASSFRLAGGPDTQYF.

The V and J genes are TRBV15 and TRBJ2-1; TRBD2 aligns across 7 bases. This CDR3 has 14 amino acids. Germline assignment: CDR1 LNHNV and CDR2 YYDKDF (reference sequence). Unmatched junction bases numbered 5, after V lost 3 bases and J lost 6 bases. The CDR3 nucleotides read TGTGCCACCAGCAGGGGAGGGCAGGGCAATGAGCAGTTCTTC. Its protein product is CATSRGGQGNEQFF.

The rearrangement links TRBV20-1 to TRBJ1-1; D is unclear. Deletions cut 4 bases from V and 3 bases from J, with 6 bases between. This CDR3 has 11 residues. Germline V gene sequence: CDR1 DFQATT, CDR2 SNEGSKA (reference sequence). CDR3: CSATQHTEAFF. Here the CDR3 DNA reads TGCAGTGCTACACAGCACACTGAAGCTTTCTTT.

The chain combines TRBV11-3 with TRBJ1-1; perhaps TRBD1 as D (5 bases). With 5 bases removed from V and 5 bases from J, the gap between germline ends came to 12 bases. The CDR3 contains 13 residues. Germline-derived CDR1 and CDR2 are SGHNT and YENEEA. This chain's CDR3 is CASSPRRGTEAFF. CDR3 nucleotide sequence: TGTGCCAGCAGCCCCAGACGGGGGACTGAAGCTTTCTTT.

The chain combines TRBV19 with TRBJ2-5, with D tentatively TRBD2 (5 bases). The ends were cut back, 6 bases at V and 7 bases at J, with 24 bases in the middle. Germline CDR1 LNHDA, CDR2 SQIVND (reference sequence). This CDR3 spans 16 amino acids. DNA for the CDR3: TGTGCCAGTAGATCAATTACCGGACGTCACGAGGGGACCCAGTACTTC. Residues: CASRSITGRHEGTQYF.

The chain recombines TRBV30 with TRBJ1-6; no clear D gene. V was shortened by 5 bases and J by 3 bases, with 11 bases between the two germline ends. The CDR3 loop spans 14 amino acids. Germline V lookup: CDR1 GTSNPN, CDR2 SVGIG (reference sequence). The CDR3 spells CAWRVPDYNSPLHF. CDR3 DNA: TGTGCCTGGCGGGTTCCTGACTATAATTCACCCCTCCACTTT.

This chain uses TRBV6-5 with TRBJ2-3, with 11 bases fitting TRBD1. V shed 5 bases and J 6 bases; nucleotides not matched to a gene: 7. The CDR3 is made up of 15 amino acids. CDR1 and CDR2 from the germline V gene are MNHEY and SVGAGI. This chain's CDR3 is CASSRGQGESDTQYF. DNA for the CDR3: TGTGCCAGCAGTAGGGGACAGGGGGAGTCTGATACGCAGTATTTT.

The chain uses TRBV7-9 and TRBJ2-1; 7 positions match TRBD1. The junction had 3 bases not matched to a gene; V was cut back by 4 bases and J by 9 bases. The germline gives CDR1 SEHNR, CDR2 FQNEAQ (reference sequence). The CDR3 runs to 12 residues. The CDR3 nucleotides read TGTGCCAGCAGCTCCCAGGGGGTTGAGCAGTTCTTC. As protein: CASSSQGVEQFF.

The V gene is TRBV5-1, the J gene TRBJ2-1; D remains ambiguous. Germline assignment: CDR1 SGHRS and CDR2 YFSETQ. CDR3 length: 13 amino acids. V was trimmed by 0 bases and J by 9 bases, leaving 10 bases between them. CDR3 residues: CASSLADFSEQFF. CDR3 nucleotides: TGCGCCAGCAGCTTGGCCGACTTCAGTGAGCAGTTCTTC.

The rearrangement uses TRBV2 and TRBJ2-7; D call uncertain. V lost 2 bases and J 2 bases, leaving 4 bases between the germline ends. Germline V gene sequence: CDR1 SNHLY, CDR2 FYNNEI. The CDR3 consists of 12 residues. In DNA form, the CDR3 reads TGTGCCAGCAGTGAACTAGCCTACGAGCAGTACTTC. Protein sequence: CASSELAYEQYF.

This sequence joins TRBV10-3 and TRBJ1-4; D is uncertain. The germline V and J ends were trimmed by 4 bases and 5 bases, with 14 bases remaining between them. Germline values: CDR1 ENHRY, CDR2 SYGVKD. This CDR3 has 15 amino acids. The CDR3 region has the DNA TGTGCCATCAGTGCGGACCTGGGAACAAATGAAAAACTGTTTTTT. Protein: CAISADLGTNEKLFF.

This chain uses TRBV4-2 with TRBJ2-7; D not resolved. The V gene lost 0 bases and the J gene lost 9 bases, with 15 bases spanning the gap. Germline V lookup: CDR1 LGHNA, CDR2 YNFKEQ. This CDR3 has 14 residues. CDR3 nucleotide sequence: TGTGCCAGCAGCCAAGAGGCAGGCGATGGCATGCAGTACTTC. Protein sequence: CASSQEAGDGMQYF.

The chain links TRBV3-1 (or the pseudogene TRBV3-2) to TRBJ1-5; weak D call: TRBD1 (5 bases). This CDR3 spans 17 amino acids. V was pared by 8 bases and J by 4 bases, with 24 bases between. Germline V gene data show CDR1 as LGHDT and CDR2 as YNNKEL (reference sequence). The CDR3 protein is CASRGGLTGTSNQPQHF. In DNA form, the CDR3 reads TGTGCCAGCCGAGGAGGGCTGACGGGGACCTCTAATCAGCCCCAGCATTTT.

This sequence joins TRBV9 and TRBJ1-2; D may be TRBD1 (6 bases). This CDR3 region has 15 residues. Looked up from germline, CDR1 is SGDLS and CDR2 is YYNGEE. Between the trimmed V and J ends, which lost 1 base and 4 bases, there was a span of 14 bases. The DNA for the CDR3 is TGTGCCAGCAGCGTATCGGTGGTAGGGGGCTATGGCTACACCTTC. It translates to CASSVSVVGGYGYTF.

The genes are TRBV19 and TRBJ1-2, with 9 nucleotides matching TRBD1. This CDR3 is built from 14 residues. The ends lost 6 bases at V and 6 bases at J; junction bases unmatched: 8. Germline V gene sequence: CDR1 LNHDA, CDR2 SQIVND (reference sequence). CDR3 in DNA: TGTGCCAGTAGGCCCACAGGGGGCTTTGATGGCTACACCTTC. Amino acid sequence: CASRPTGGFDGYTF.

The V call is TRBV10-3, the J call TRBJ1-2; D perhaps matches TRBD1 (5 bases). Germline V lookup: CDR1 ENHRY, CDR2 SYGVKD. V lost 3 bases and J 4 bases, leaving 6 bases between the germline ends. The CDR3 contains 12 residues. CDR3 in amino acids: CAISDGGYGYTF. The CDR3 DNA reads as TGTGCCATCAGTGACGGGGGCTATGGCTACACCTTC.

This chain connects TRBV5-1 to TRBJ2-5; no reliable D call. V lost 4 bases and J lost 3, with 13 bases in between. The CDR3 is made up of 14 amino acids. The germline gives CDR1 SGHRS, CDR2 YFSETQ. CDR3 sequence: CASSPIIGEETQYF. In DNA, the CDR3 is TGCGCCAGCAGCCCGATCATAGGAGAAGAGACCCAGTACTTC.

The CDR3 DNA follows: TGCAGCGCAATTATAGCGGGAGCCCCCACAGATACGCAGTATTTT. Residues: CSAIIAGAPTDTQYF. V gene TRBV29-1 combines with J gene TRBJ2-3, with 9 bases fitting TRBD2. This CDR3 contains 15 residues. The germline V gene encodes CDR1 SQVTM and CDR2 ANQGSEA. The ends lost 7 bases at V and 2 bases at J; junction bases unmatched: 10.

The CDR3 DNA reads TGTGCCAGCAGCCAAGATGCCCTAGCCAAAAACATTCAGTACTTC. This codes for CASSQDALAKNIQYF. The chain carries TRBV4-2 and TRBJ2-4; no clear D gene. The V gene's germline CDR1 is LGHNA and CDR2 YNFKEQ. CDR3 length equals 15 residues. The V gene lost 0 bases and the J gene lost 0 bases, with 6 bases spanning the gap.

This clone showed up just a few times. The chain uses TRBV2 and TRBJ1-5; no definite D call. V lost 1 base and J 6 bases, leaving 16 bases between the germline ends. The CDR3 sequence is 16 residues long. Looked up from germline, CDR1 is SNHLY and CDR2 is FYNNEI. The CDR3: CASSEGRKGEGQPQHF. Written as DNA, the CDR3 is TGTGCCAGCAGTGAAGGGCGAAAGGGCGAAGGTCAGCCCCAGCATTTT.

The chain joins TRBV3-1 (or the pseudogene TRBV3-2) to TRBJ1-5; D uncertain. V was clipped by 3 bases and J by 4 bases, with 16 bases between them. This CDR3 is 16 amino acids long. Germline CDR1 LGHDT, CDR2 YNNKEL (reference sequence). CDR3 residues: CASSHSDGLGNQPQHF. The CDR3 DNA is TGTGCCAGCAGCCATTCCGACGGACTCGGGAATCAGCCCCAGCATTTT.